This T cell receptor beta chain appears in the sequencing data of a study of T-cell reconstitution after alpha-beta-depleted transplantation in children (dated by TCRdb to about 2016). Background on the whole study: The study quantitatively tracked T-cell immune reconstitution after TCRalphabeta/CD19-depleted allogeneic hematopoietic cell transplantation in children using TCR repertoire profiling. Results and caveats for the whole study, not just this receptor: Apparently early alphabetaT-cell count recovery about two months after transplant reportedly relied on only several hundred rapidly expanded clones derived from non-depleted graft cells. The high TCRbeta diversity at day 60 in some patients was ascribed to recipient T cells and intrathymic progenitors that had survived conditioning. Over subsequent months, a decline in hyperexpanded clone frequencies was noted, and after one year, T-cell counts and TCRbeta diversity were mostly ascribed to newly produced T cells.

A note on this clonotype: What antigen it recognizes has not been identified. Base qualities were left out, and no much larger clone turns up one base away.

The library was obtained by PCR. The reads were generated on an Illumina HiSeq 2500. Molecular barcoding was employed in the preparation of TCR libraries, with unique molecular identifiers being used to normalize TCRbeta repertoire quantification. TCRdb reworked the public reads: Q25 trimming with fastp, MiXCR clone assembly, productive beta chains retained. Each record represents a unique CDR3 protein, reported with the most common genes and DNA among its rows. In all, the sample holds around 450,000 distinct CDR3 sequences, and about 45% of those were seen once. The top ten hold approximately 25% of the sample. The sample's treatment or condition label is to be understood as: allogeneic hematopoietic cell transplantation with graft depleted of TCRalphabeta T cells and CD19 B cells. Transplant recipients were children who received TCRalphabeta/CD19-depleted allogeneic hematopoietic cell grafts. The cysteine opens and the phenylalanine closes a CDR3 of 15 amino acids. Only the CDR3 part of the read is kept: 45 bases, read in frame from the first base. Between the V and J ends, shortened by 2 bases and 2 bases respectively, the junction contains 12 bases. The germline V gene yields SGHRS for CDR1 and YFSETQ for CDR2.

The sequencing here drew on PBMCs, taken before TCRalphabeta/CD19-depleted stem cell transplant. The chain couples TRBV5-1 to TRBJ2-3; TRBD2 is a possible D gene, resting on 5 matching bases. The source of this sequence is a girl aged 2-10 years with aplastic anemia, due to receive a stem cell transplant. CDR3 region: CASSLEGAFTDTQYF. The nucleotides are TGCGCCAGCAGCTTAGAGGGAGCCTTCACAGATACGCAGTATTTT.